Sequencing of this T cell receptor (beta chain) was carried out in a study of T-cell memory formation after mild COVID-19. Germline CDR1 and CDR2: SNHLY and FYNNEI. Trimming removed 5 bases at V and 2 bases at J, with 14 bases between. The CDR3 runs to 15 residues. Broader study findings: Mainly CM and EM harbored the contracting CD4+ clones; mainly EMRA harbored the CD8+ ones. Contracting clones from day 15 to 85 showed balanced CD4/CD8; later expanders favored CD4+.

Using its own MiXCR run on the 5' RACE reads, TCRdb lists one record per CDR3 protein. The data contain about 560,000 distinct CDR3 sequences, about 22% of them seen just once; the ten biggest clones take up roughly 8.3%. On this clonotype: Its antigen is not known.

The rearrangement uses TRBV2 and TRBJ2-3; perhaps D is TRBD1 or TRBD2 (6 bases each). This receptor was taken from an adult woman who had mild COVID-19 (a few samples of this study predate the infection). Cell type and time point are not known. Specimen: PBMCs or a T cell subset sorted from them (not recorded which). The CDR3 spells CASSPRGRDTDTQYF. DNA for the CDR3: TGTGCCAGCAGTCCCCGGGGGCGGGACACAGATACGCAGTATTTT.